A selection of T cell receptor beta chains follows, all from one sample in a study of CD8 T cells in ankylosing spondylitis. TCRdb ran MiXCR on the 5' RACE reads and lists one entry per CDR3 protein. The sample gives 100,000 to 150,000 distinct CDR3 sequences, 7% of which show up once; 12% is in the top ten. The specimen was blood, either unsorted or a sorted T cell fraction (not recorded which). The receptor set was obtained from a male donor with ankylosing spondylitis or in good health (not recorded which). The CDR3 runs from the conserved cysteine through the conserved F or W. The D gene is left open where the match is weak. The size of a clone is reported for some rows only, either as once, few or many, or as a class for expanded clones.

size	J	V	D	CDR3	DNA
many	TRBJ2-3	TRBV20-1	.	CSARDEKRWGRDTQYF	TGCAGTGCTAGAGATGAGAAGAGGTGGGGTCGGGATACGCAGTATTTT
many	TRBJ1-2	TRBV12-3/TRBV12-4	.	CASSFDGDYGYTF	TGTGCCAGCAGTTTCGACGGAGACTATGGCTACACCTTC
many	TRBJ1-3	TRBV5-1	.	CASSLPKGNGNTIYF	TGCGCCAGCAGCTTGCCAAAAGGGAACGGAAACACCATATATTTT
many	TRBJ2-1	TRBV28	TRBD2	CASSLLAGSSNEQFF	TGTGCCAGCAGCTTACTAGCGGGATCTTCCAATGAGCAGTTCTTC
many	TRBJ2-2	TRBV5-1	TRBD2	CASSSLAGGTNTGELFF	TGCGCCAGCAGTTCGCTAGCGGGAGGAACGAACACCGGGGAGCTGTTTTTT
many	TRBJ2-7	TRBV7-2	TRBD2	CASSLALLSAGGPVEQYF	TGTGCCAGCAGCTTAGCGCTTTTATCGGCGGGAGGGCCCGTCGAGCAGTACTTC
many	TRBJ2-7	TRBV7-2	TRBD2	CASIIGGLAGVGEQYF	TGTGCCAGCATCATAGGGGGGCTAGCGGGAGTAGGCGAGCAGTACTTC
few	TRBJ2-1	TRBV10-3	TRBD1	CAIRGVQGSSYNEQFF	TGTGCCATCAGAGGGGTACAGGGGAGCTCCTACAATGAGCAGTTCTTC
many	TRBJ2-7	TRBV27	.	CASSFLSGGAGWREQYF	TGTGCCAGCAGTTTTTTAAGTGGTGGGGCAGGGTGGAGAGAGCAGTACTTC
many	TRBJ1-4	TRBV2	.	CASSEGRANEKLFF	TGTGCCAGCAGTGAAGGCAGGGCTAATGAAAAACTGTTTTTT
.	TRBJ2-1	TRBV7-2	TRBD2	CASSLSGTSGWNEQFF	TGTGCCAGCAGCTTATCCGGGACTAGCGGGTGGAATGAGCAGTTCTTC
many	TRBJ2-2	TRBV29-1	.	CSVPSPWGGELFF	TGCAGCGTCCCCTCTCCATGGGGCGGGGAGCTGTTTTTT
many	TRBJ2-2	TRBV5-1	.	CASSLEGPENTGELFF	TGCGCCAGCAGCTTGGAAGGACCCGAAAACACCGGGGAGCTGTTTTTT
many	TRBJ2-1	TRBV9	.	CASSVAGGNEQFF	TGTGCCAGCAGCGTAGCCGGGGGCAATGAGCAGTTCTTC
many	TRBJ2-7	TRBV5-1	.	CASSLVAPGGYYEQYF	TGCGCCAGCAGCTTGGTGGCTCCCGGTGGGTACTACGAGCAGTACTTC
many	TRBJ1-1	TRBV6-5	.	CASSYRGGSPTEAFF	TGTGCCAGCAGTTACCGGGGGGGCAGTCCCACTGAAGCTTTCTTT
many	TRBJ2-1	TRBV29-1	TRBD2	CSVEVTSGKSSYNEQFF	TGCAGCGTTGAAGTGACTAGCGGGAAGAGCTCCTACAATGAGCAGTTCTTC
many	TRBJ2-7	TRBV20-1	.	CSARGPTLVEEQYF	TGCAGTGCTAGAGGTCCTACACTAGTGGAAGAGCAGTACTTC
many	TRBJ1-5	TRBV12-3/TRBV12-4	.	CASSFGVSNQPQHF	TGTGCCAGCAGTTTTGGGGTGAGCAATCAGCCCCAGCATTTT
many	TRBJ2-1	TRBV20-1	.	CSARSQVDGNEQFF	TGCAGTGCTAGGTCTCAGGTGGATGGCAATGAGCAGTTCTTC
many	TRBJ2-5	TRBV12-3/TRBV12-4	TRBD2	CASSFGLAGGTPEETQYF	TGTGCCAGCAGTTTCGGCCTAGCGGGGGGGACCCCTGAAGAGACCCAGTACTTC
.	TRBJ2-1	TRBV5-1	TRBD2	CASSSGTSGGYNEQFF	TGCGCCAGCAGCTCTGGGACTAGCGGGGGCTACAATGAGCAGTTCTTC
.	TRBJ2-3	TRBV7-2	.	CASSSSLLSTDTQYF	TGTGCCAGCAGCTCCAGCCTGTTGTCCACAGATACGCAGTATTTT
many	TRBJ2-5	TRBV20-1	.	CSAQPQETQYF	TGCAGTGCGCAGCCACAAGAGACCCAGTACTTC
many	TRBJ2-2	TRBV5-1	.	CASSLVGGTNTGELFF	TGCGCCAGCAGCTTGGTGGGCGGGACGAACACCGGGGAGCTGTTTTTT
many	TRBJ2-2	TRBV28	TRBD2	CASSPKSLAGRNTGELFF	TGTGCCAGCAGTCCTAAGTCGCTAGCGGGTCGGAACACCGGGGAGCTGTTTTTT
many	TRBJ1-1	TRBV6-5	.	CASSLTNTEAFF	TGTGCCAGCAGCCTAACCAACACTGAAGCTTTCTTT
many	TRBJ1-3	TRBV12-3/TRBV12-4	.	CASRRGNTIYF	TGTGCCAGCAGGAGAGGAAACACCATATATTTT
many	TRBJ2-5	TRBV12-3/TRBV12-4	TRBD2	CASSSPGLAKETQYF	TGTGCCAGCAGTTCTCCGGGACTAGCCAAAGAGACCCAGTACTTC
many	TRBJ1-2	TRBV15	.	CATAATGNYGYTF	TGTGCCACCGCCGCGACAGGAAACTATGGCTACACCTTC
many	TRBJ1-6	TRBV2	.	CASRPLGTENSPLHF	TGTGCCAGCCGTCCTTTGGGCACCGAGAATTCACCCCTCCACTTT
many	TRBJ1-1	TRBV5-1	TRBD1	CASSSPGTGVPNTEAFF	TGCGCCAGCAGCTCACCCGGGACAGGGGTCCCGAACACTGAAGCTTTCTTT
many	TRBJ2-7	TRBV20-1	TRBD2	CSARDGTSDYEQYF	TGCAGTGCTAGAGATGGGACTAGCGATTACGAGCAGTACTTC
many	TRBJ1-5	TRBV30	.	CAWRSSNQPQHF	TGTGCCTGGAGGAGTAGCAATCAGCCCCAGCATTTT
many	TRBJ2-1	TRBV12-3/TRBV12-4	TRBD2	CASRDPLAGYNEQFF	TGTGCCAGCAGGGACCCTCTAGCGGGATACAATGAGCAGTTCTTC
many	TRBJ2-6	TRBV12-3/TRBV12-4	TRBD1	CASSFLTGIYSGANVLTF	TGTGCCAGCAGTTTCCTGACAGGGATCTATTCTGGGGCCAACGTCCTGACTTTC
many	TRBJ1-1	TRBV10-3	TRBD1	CAISDRGDTEAFF	TGTGCCATCAGTGACAGGGGGGACACTGAAGCTTTCTTT
.	TRBJ2-2	TRBV20-1	.	CSAIRTSGELFF	TGCAGTGCTATAAGAACGAGCGGGGAGCTGTTTTTT
few	TRBJ2-1	TRBV6-2/TRBV6-3	.	CASSYLLANEQFF	TGTGCCAGCAGTTACCTACTAGCTAATGAGCAGTTCTTC
many	TRBJ2-2	TRBV20-1	.	CSATPGSTTGELFF	TGCAGTGCTACGCCCGGGAGTACCACCGGGGAGCTGTTTTTT
many	TRBJ1-5	TRBV12-3/TRBV12-4	TRBD1	CASSTWTGKSNQPQHF	TGTGCCAGCAGTACCTGGACAGGGAAAAGCAATCAGCCCCAGCATTTT
many	TRBJ2-3	TRBV7-2	TRBD2	CASSLGGRPDTQYF	TGTGCCAGCAGCTTGGGCGGGAGACCAGATACGCAGTATTTT
.	TRBJ2-1	TRBV28	TRBD2	CASSPLGPGEGEQFF	TGTGCCAGCAGTCCCCTAGGCCCGGGGGAGGGTGAGCAGTTCTTC
many	TRBJ2-3	TRBV7-2	TRBD2	CASPGTSGRSTDTQYF	TGTGCCAGCCCTGGGACTAGCGGGAGGAGCACAGATACGCAGTATTTT
few	TRBJ2-7	TRBV29-1	.	CSVRLSSYEQYF	TGCAGCGTTAGGCTCTCCTCCTACGAGCAGTACTTC
many	TRBJ2-5	TRBV5-1	TRBD2	CASSYGSGGKETQYF	TGCGCCAGCAGCTACGGTAGCGGGGGGAAAGAGACCCAGTACTTC
many	TRBJ2-3	TRBV15	.	CATSRDRKQGTDTQYF	TGTGCCACCAGCAGAGATCGGAAACAGGGAACAGATACGCAGTATTTT